These 24 T cell receptor beta chains were all obtained from the same sample, sequenced in a study of Graves' ophthalmopathy and Graves' hyperthyroidism. From RNA, the CDR3 regions of TCR beta chains were amplified and sequenced. The workflow started with a first-round RT-PCR run with HTBI primers and then moved on to a second-round multiplex PCR. TCRdb fed the multiplex PCR reads into MiXCR, producing one record per CDR3 protein. In the table there are a few hundred thousand distinct CDR3 sequences, about a sixth of which are singletons. The specimen was peripheral blood. These receptors were taken from an adult woman with stable Graves' hyperthyroidism.

In its sample, this clonotype was seen many times. The chain's CDR3 is CASKSSRDYEQYF. For the CDR3, the DNA is TGTGCCAGCAAATCCTCAAGGGACTACGAGCAGTACTTC. This rearrangement joins TRBV27 to TRBJ2-7, with unresolved D. The V gene's germline CDR1 is MNHEY and CDR2 SMNVEV (reference sequence). Trimming shortened V by 7 bases and J by 3 bases, and 13 bases separated the two germline ends. The CDR3 runs to 13 residues.

This clonotype was observed at least ten times. The chain carries TRBV20-1 and TRBJ1-5; perhaps TRBD1 as D (5 bases). The CDR3 runs 14 residues. Between the trimmed V and J ends, which lost 6 bases and 4 bases, there was a span of 16 bases. In germline, CDR1 is DFQATT, CDR2 SNEGSKA (reference sequence). CDR3 in DNA: TGCAGTGCCGCTATCATCCGGGGGAATCAGCCCCAGCATTTT. It encodes CSAAIIRGNQPQHF.

This clonotype was recorded at least ten times. The CDR3 loop is CAISGTENTEAFF. Written as DNA, the CDR3 is TGTGCCATCAGTGGGACAGAGAACACTGAAGCTTTCTTT. J is TRBJ1-1 and V is TRBV10-3, with a tentative D call TRBD1 (6 bases). V gave up 4 bases and J gave up 1 base, with 7 bases separating them. The CDR3 runs to 13 residues. Germline V lookup: CDR1 ENHRY, CDR2 SYGVKD.

This clonotype occurred many times. J is TRBJ2-5 and V is TRBV7-9; D remains ambiguous. V was shortened by 5 bases and J by 2 bases, with 9 bases between the two germline ends. The V gene's germline CDR1 is SEHNR and CDR2 FQNEAQ (reference sequence). The length of the CDR3 is 13 residues. The CDR3 region is CASSGPLQETQYF. The CDR3 nucleotides read TGTGCCAGCAGCGGACCTCTACAAGAGACCCAGTACTTC.

This clonotype was detected ten times or more. The V call is TRBV7-2, the J call TRBJ2-7, with TRBD2 identical over 7 bases. After removal of 3 bases from V and 2 bases from J, the junction contained 4 bases not matched to a gene. Germline V gene lookup returns CDR1 SGHTA and CDR2 FQGNSA. CDR3 length: 14 amino acids. The CDR3 DNA sequence: TGTGCCAGCAGCTTCGCTAGCGGCCCCTACGAGCAGTACTTC. It encodes CASSFASGPYEQYF.

This clonotype appeared many times. V gene TRBV29-1 combines with J gene TRBJ2-7; no definite D call. V lost 7 bases and J 5 bases, leaving 21 bases between the germline ends. Germline CDR1 is SQVTM and CDR2 is ANQGSEA. The CDR3 contains 14 residues. This CDR3 is CSAAPFGRVNEQYF. The CDR3 DNA sequence: TGCAGCGCAGCACCGTTCGGCCGTGTCAACGAGCAGTACTTC.

The V and J genes are TRBV20-1 and TRBJ2-7, with a weak D call TRBD2 (6 bases). Germline V gives CDR1 DFQATT, CDR2 SNEGSKA (reference sequence). V was clipped by 1 base and J by 2 bases, with 12 bases between them. The CDR3 runs 14 residues. The CDR3 region is CSARAGDVPYEQYF. The CDR3 DNA reads as TGCAGTGCTAGAGCGGGGGACGTTCCCTACGAGCAGTACTTC.

At least ten counts were recorded for this clonotype. The genes are TRBV28 and TRBJ1-2, with D maybe TRBD1 (6 bases). The CDR3 runs 18 residues. V shed 5 bases and J shed 3 bases, with 25 bases lying between them. Germline V lookup: CDR1 MDHEN, CDR2 SYDVKM. The chain's CDR3 is CASSRRGTLHVQDYGYTF. The CDR3 coding sequence is TGTGCCAGCAGTCGACGAGGGACATTACATGTACAGGACTATGGCTACACCTTC.

There are many counts of this clonotype. The chain couples TRBV4-3 to TRBJ2-7, with a weak D call TRBD1 (5 bases). Per the germline V gene, CDR1 is LGHNA and CDR2 is YSLEER. Deletions cut 0 bases from V and 6 bases from J, with 9 bases between. The CDR3 is 13 amino acids. The DNA for the CDR3 is TGCGCCAGCAGCCAAGACAGGGTCGGCGAGCAGTACTTC. It encodes CASSQDRVGEQYF.

In its sample, this clonotype was seen many times. The gene calls are TRBV12-3 or TRBV12-4 and TRBJ1-3; no clear D. Trimming stripped 5 bases from V and 0 bases from J, with 5 bases between. This CDR3 comprises 13 residues. The DNA for the CDR3 is TGTGCCAGCAGTCTAAACTCTGGAAACACCATATATTTT. Translating it yields CASSLNSGNTIYF.

This clonotype has a count of ten or more. This rearrangement joins TRBV30 to TRBJ2-7; tentatively, D is TRBD2 (5 bases). CDR1 and CDR2 (germline): GTSNPN, SVGIG (reference sequence). There are 16 residues in the CDR3. The ends were cut back, 0 bases at V and 3 bases at J, with 18 bases in the middle. CDR3 loop: CAWSVHGGQVGYEQYF. DNA for the CDR3: TGTGCCTGGAGTGTTCACGGAGGCCAGGTCGGCTACGAGCAGTACTTC.

This clonotype was counted at least ten times. This rearrangement joins TRBV4-2 to TRBJ1-1; no reliable D call. Trimming cost V 5 bases and J 0 bases, with 10 bases left between them. Germline CDR1 LGHNA, CDR2 YNFKEQ. There are 14 residues in the CDR3. The CDR3 protein is CASSVSGMNTEAFF. As DNA, the CDR3 is TGTGCCAGCAGCGTGTCCGGTATGAACACTGAAGCTTTCTTT.

This clonotype was found many times. This sequence joins TRBV7-2 and TRBJ2-4; 8 nucleotides line up with TRBD2. This CDR3 contains 16 residues. V dropped 5 bases and J dropped 2; count of bases not matched to a gene: 8. Germline values: CDR1 SGHTA, CDR2 FQGNSA. CDR3 sequence: CASSTVGGATKNIQYF. Written as DNA, the CDR3 is TGTGCCAGCAGCACTGTCGGGGGGGCAACCAAAAACATTCAGTACTTC. Based on the CDR3 plus reference TRBV7-2 and TRBJ2-4, the full variable domain is GAGVSQSPSNKVTEKGKDVELRCDPISGHTALYWYRQSLGQGLEFLIYFQGNSAPDKSGLPSDRFSAERTGGSVSTLTIQRTQQEDSAVYLCASSTVGGATKNIQYFGAGTRLSVL.

The table lists this clonotype with a count of one. This may be a read error, as it is one base from a much larger clone. This sequence joins TRBV12-3 or TRBV12-4 and TRBJ2-6, with a possible D match to TRBD2 (5 bases). The CDR3 extends over 16 amino acids. The CDR3: CANSLSGSSGANVLTF. The CDR3 coding sequence is TGTGCCAACAGTTTAAGCGGAAGCTCTGGGGCCAACGTCCTGACTTTC.

This clonotype has at least ten counts. A read error is possible here, since a much larger clone lies one base away. The chain couples TRBV6-1 to TRBJ2-5; either TRBD1 or TRBD2 may supply D (5 bases each). Germline-derived CDR1 and CDR2 are MNHNS and SASEGT. V gave up 4 bases and J gave up 5 bases, with 11 bases separating them. The CDR3 has 13 amino acids. CDR3 sequence (DNA): TGTGCCAGCAGTGGGGACGGAGGTGAGACCCAGTACTTC. Its translation is CASSGDGGETQYF.

The chain carries TRBV12-3 or TRBV12-4 and TRBJ1-1, with D possibly matching TRBD1 (6 bases). Trimming took 0 bases from V and 12 from J, leaving 17 bases between them. CDR3 length: 14 amino acids. The CDR3 nucleotides are TGTGCCAGCAGTTTAGCGGGAGGTCAGGGGCGGTCTTTCTTT. Translating gives CASSLAGGQGRSFF.

V is TRBV2 and J is TRBJ1-5, with TRBD1 identical over 7 bases. The CDR3 is 14 residues long. Germline CDR1 SNHLY, CDR2 FYNNEI. J was trimmed by 6 bases and V by 3 bases; bases with no gene match: 5. CDR3 loop: CASSDSTGSQPQHF. In DNA form, the CDR3 reads TGTGCCAGCAGTGACTCGACAGGGAGTCAGCCCCAGCATTTT.

This clonotype was observed at least ten times. The chain uses TRBV12-3 or TRBV12-4 and TRBJ1-1; D unresolved. V was clipped by 5 bases and J by 5 bases, with 18 bases between them. The CDR3 length is 15 residues. The CDR3 sequence: CASSEVQITGTEAFF. CDR3 nucleotide sequence: TGTGCCAGCAGTGAGGTTCAGATTACTGGGACTGAAGCTTTCTTT.

This clonotype has at least ten counts. This chain uses TRBV15 with TRBJ2-7, with 7 bases identical to TRBD2. Trimming cost V 5 bases and J 3 bases; bases outside gene matches: 10. The CDR3 spans 15 residues. The germline V gene encodes CDR1 LNHNV and CDR2 YYDKDF (reference sequence). The chain's CDR3 is CATSASGASVYEQYF. The CDR3 nucleotides are TGTGCCACCAGCGCCAGCGGGGCTTCCGTCTACGAGCAGTACTTC.

V usage is TRBV18 and J usage is TRBJ1-1; D not certain. Trimming took 5 bases from V and 0 from J, leaving 10 bases between them. The CDR3 runs 14 residues. Germline lookup yields CDR1 KGHSH and CDR2 LQKENI. CDR3 in amino acids: CASSELPMNTEAFF. CDR3 sequence (DNA): TGTGCCAGCTCAGAGTTACCCATGAACACTGAAGCTTTCTTT.

As for this clonotype: Just one base apart from a much larger clone, this may be a read error. The chain recombines TRBV30 with TRBJ2-5, with D perhaps TRBD2 (6 bases). The CDR3 loop spans 15 amino acids. Germline CDR1 and CDR2: GTSNPN and SVGIG (reference sequence). CDR3 sequence reads: CAWRARLGRQETKYF. DNA of the CDR3: TGTGCCTGGAGGGCCCGACTAGGAAGACAAGAGACCAAGTACTTC.

This clonotype has ten or more counts. Possible read error: a much larger clone is one base away. The V and J genes are TRBV12-3 or TRBV12-4 and TRBJ1-1, with 11 bases matching TRBD1. Trimming cost V 6 bases and J 4 bases; bases outside gene matches: 4. The CDR3 has 14 residues. The CDR3 sequence: CASRWDRGGTEAFF. In DNA form, the CDR3 reads TGTGCCAGCAGGTGGGACAGGGGGGGCACTGAAGCTTTCTTT.

In this sample, this clonotype turned up many times. This rearrangement joins TRBV27 to TRBJ1-2; a weak D match, TRBD1 (6 bases). Germline loops: CDR1 MNHEY, CDR2 SMNVEV (reference sequence). CDR3 length equals 14 residues. Trimming removed 3 bases at V and 4 bases at J, with 12 bases between. The CDR3, as DNA: TGTGCCAGCAGTTTGTCGGGACAACTCTATGGCTACACCTTC. This encodes CASSLSGQLYGYTF.

As regards this clonotype: This clone may be a read error of a much larger clone one base away. V gene TRBV12-3 or TRBV12-4 combines with J gene TRBJ2-2; possibly TRBD1 or TRBD2 for D (5 bases each). V was shortened by 4 bases and J by 5 bases, with 14 bases between the two germline ends. The CDR3 runs to 15 residues. In DNA, the CDR3 is TGTGCCAGCAGTTCCCGGGGCAGGGCGACCGGGGAGCTGTTTTTT. It specifies CASSSRGRATGELFF.